These T cell receptor beta chains were read from a single sample in a study of cytomegalovirus exposure and HLA in healthy donors. Only in-frame clones appear in the TCRdb table, and some are missing; sequencing was by immunoSEQ multiplex PCR. The table includes more than 95,000 clones, 70% to 80% detected once. The specimen sequenced was PBMCs. The source is a man aged 45-65 years in good health and CMV-seronegative. Both conserved end residues are part of each CDR3. The D gene is left open where the match is weak. The size field is filled for only some rows; it gives once, few, many or a size class.

d_call: NA; v_call: TRBV29-1; j_call: TRBJ1-2; clone_size: NA; cdr3_nt: TGCAGCGTTGAAGATAGCACAGGCTATGGCTACACCTTC; cdr3_aa: CSVEDSTGYGYTF
d_call: NA; v_call: TRBV7-3; j_call: TRBJ1-1; clone_size: NA; cdr3_nt: TGTGCCAGCAGCTCCCGAGGAGGGGAGTACACTGAAGCTTTCTTT; cdr3_aa: CASSSRGGEYTEAFF
d_call: NA; v_call: TRBV2; j_call: TRBJ1-2; clone_size: NA; cdr3_nt: TGTGCCAGCAGTGAAGACCACCTAGATCTCTATGGCTACACCTTC; cdr3_aa: CASSEDHLDLYGYTF
d_call: TRBD2; v_call: TRBV16; j_call: TRBJ2-1; clone_size: NA; cdr3_nt: TGTGCCAGCAGCCAATCGAAGGCGGCGGGACTAGTCTCTCGCTCCTACAATGAGCAGTTCTTC; cdr3_aa: CASSQSKAAGLVSRSYNEQFF
d_call: NA; v_call: TRBV11-2; j_call: TRBJ1-1; clone_size: NA; cdr3_nt: TGTGCCAGCAGCTTCCAGGGGTCGACGGAAGCTTTCTTT; cdr3_aa: CASSFQGSTEAFF
d_call: NA; v_call: TRBV4-1; j_call: TRBJ1-1; clone_size: NA; cdr3_nt: TGCGCCAGCAGCCGTTTCGGGGACACTGAAGCTTTCTTT; cdr3_aa: CASSRFGDTEAFF
d_call: TRBD1; v_call: TRBV7-9; j_call: TRBJ1-3; clone_size: NA; cdr3_nt: TGTGCCAGCAGCTGGCCGGGACAGGGAACAAACACCATATATTTT; cdr3_aa: CASSWPGQGTNTIYF
d_call: TRBD1; v_call: TRBV2; j_call: TRBJ1-1; clone_size: NA; cdr3_nt: TGTGCCAGCGCCTTACGGGGACAGGGTTTTTCTGAAGCTTTCTTT; cdr3_aa: CASALRGQGFSEAFF
d_call: NA; v_call: TRBV6-5; j_call: TRBJ1-5; clone_size: NA; cdr3_nt: TGTGCCAGCAGCCCGGCGGGGCTGAGCAATCAGCCCCAGCATTTT; cdr3_aa: CASSPAGLSNQPQHF
d_call: TRBD2; v_call: TRBV19; j_call: TRBJ2-3; clone_size: few; cdr3_nt: TGTGCCAGTACCGAGCGGGGGAGAACGACAGATACGCAGTATTTT; cdr3_aa: CASTERGRTTDTQYF
d_call: NA; v_call: TRBV7-2; j_call: TRBJ2-5; clone_size: few; cdr3_nt: TGTGCCAGCAGCTTAGTGGCACAAGAGACCCAGTACTTC; cdr3_aa: CASSLVAQETQYF
d_call: NA; v_call: TRBV28; j_call: TRBJ2-5; clone_size: once; cdr3_nt: TGTGCCAGCAGGCGAGGGTCGGAGACCCAGTACTTC; cdr3_aa: CASRRGSETQYF
d_call: TRBD1; v_call: TRBV28; j_call: TRBJ1-3; clone_size: NA; cdr3_nt: TGTGCCAGCAGTTTAGGGGACAGCTCTGGAAACACCATATATTTT; cdr3_aa: CASSLGDSSGNTIYF
d_call: NA; v_call: TRBV4-2; j_call: TRBJ1-6; clone_size: NA; cdr3_nt: TGTGCCAGCAGCCAAGATCGGCCCAGGGGTAGATCACCCCTCCACTTT; cdr3_aa: CASSQDRPRGRSPLHF
d_call: NA; v_call: TRBV11-3; j_call: TRBJ1-4; clone_size: NA; cdr3_nt: TGTGCCAGCAGCTCCCGGGACTTGGGGGACGGAAATAATGAAAAACTGTTTTTT; cdr3_aa: CASSSRDLGDGNNEKLFF
d_call: NA; v_call: TRBV11-2; j_call: TRBJ2-1; clone_size: NA; cdr3_nt: TGTGCCAGCAGCCCCCAGCAGGATGAGCAGTTCTTC; cdr3_aa: CASSPQQDEQFF
d_call: TRBD2; v_call: TRBV9; j_call: TRBJ2-3; clone_size: NA; cdr3_nt: TGTGCCAGCAGCGTTACTAGCGGGGTTTCCAATACGCAGTATTTT; cdr3_aa: CASSVTSGVSNTQYF
d_call: NA; v_call: TRBV7-2; j_call: TRBJ2-3; clone_size: few; cdr3_nt: TGTGCCAGCAGCTCCCTAACAGATACGCAGTATTTT; cdr3_aa: CASSSLTDTQYF
d_call: NA; v_call: TRBV6-5; j_call: TRBJ1-2; clone_size: NA; cdr3_nt: TGTGCCAGCAGCCTACTCGCTAACTATGGCTACACCTTC; cdr3_aa: CASSLLANYGYTF
d_call: NA; v_call: TRBV5-6; j_call: TRBJ1-5; clone_size: few; cdr3_nt: TGTGCCAGCAGCCTCGACAGCCGTCAACCCCAGCATTTT; cdr3_aa: CASSLDSRQPQHF
d_call: NA; v_call: TRBV10-2; j_call: TRBJ1-2; clone_size: NA; cdr3_nt: TGCGCCAGCAGTGAGTCTGACCGGGACACCGATGGCTACACCTTC; cdr3_aa: CASSESDRDTDGYTF
d_call: TRBD1; v_call: TRBV19; j_call: TRBJ2-5; clone_size: NA; cdr3_nt: TGTGCCAGTACCTCTTCCCCTGGACAGGGGTCCCAGTACTTC; cdr3_aa: CASTSSPGQGSQYF
d_call: NA; v_call: TRBV19; j_call: TRBJ1-3; clone_size: NA; cdr3_nt: TGTGCCAGTAGGTCGTGGGACAGAAACACCATATATTTT; cdr3_aa: CASRSWDRNTIYF
d_call: NA; v_call: TRBV30; j_call: TRBJ1-5; clone_size: NA; cdr3_nt: TGTGCCTGGACCGCAAAACAGGGCTGGTTTCGTAGCAATCAGCCCCAGCATTTT; cdr3_aa: CAWTAKQGWFRSNQPQHF
d_call: TRBD1; v_call: TRBV29-1; j_call: TRBJ2-7; clone_size: NA; cdr3_nt: TGCAGCGTCCGCCCGGGACAGGGGGCGTTTGAGCAGTACTTC; cdr3_aa: CSVRPGQGAFEQYF
d_call: TRBD2; v_call: TRBV4-3; j_call: TRBJ2-3; clone_size: NA; cdr3_nt: TGCGCCAGCAGCCTTTGGGGAGCGGGGGTTGTAGATACGCAGTATTTT; cdr3_aa: CASSLWGAGVVDTQYF
d_call: NA; v_call: TRBV6-5; j_call: TRBJ2-2; clone_size: NA; cdr3_nt: TGTGCCAGCAGTCCCACGGGAAACGCCGGGGAGCTGTTTTTT; cdr3_aa: CASSPTGNAGELFF
d_call: TRBD1; v_call: TRBV5-1; j_call: TRBJ2-4; clone_size: NA; cdr3_nt: TGCGCCAGCAGCGTCGACAGGGAAGCCAAAAACATTCAGTACTTC; cdr3_aa: CASSVDREAKNIQYF
d_call: NA; v_call: TRBV7-2; j_call: TRBJ1-1; clone_size: NA; cdr3_nt: TGTGCCAGCAGCTTATCTGTCGGGGAGGGTAACACTGAAGCTTTCTTT; cdr3_aa: CASSLSVGEGNTEAFF
d_call: TRBD1; v_call: TRBV19; j_call: TRBJ1-6; clone_size: NA; cdr3_nt: TGTGCCAGTAGTACCTCCGCTGATGGGGACAGGGGCCGCTCACCCCTCCACTTT; cdr3_aa: CASSTSADGDRGRSPLHF
d_call: TRBD1; v_call: TRBV19; j_call: TRBJ1-2; clone_size: NA; cdr3_nt: TGTGCCAGTAGTATGGATTGGACAGGGACGTCCCAGATGGGTGGCTACACCTTC; cdr3_aa: CASSMDWTGTSQMGGYTF
d_call: TRBD1; v_call: TRBV19; j_call: TRBJ1-2; clone_size: NA; cdr3_nt: TGTGCCAGTAGTATCAGGGGGCCTCGGCAATACTATGGCTACACCTTC; cdr3_aa: CASSIRGPRQYYGYTF
d_call: NA; v_call: TRBV19; j_call: TRBJ1-5; clone_size: NA; cdr3_nt: TGTGCCAGTAGTATAGATAGAGGGTTTAGTCAGCCCCAGCATTTT; cdr3_aa: CASSIDRGFSQPQHF
d_call: TRBD2; v_call: TRBV5-1; j_call: TRBJ2-7; clone_size: NA; cdr3_nt: TGCGCCAGCAGCTCACTAGCGGGGCCAACCTACGAGCAGTACTTC; cdr3_aa: CASSSLAGPTYEQYF
d_call: NA; v_call: TRBV18; j_call: TRBJ1-1; clone_size: NA; cdr3_nt: TGTGCCAGCTCCGAAACCACCCAGGGGAGTGAAGCTTTCTTT; cdr3_aa: CASSETTQGSEAFF